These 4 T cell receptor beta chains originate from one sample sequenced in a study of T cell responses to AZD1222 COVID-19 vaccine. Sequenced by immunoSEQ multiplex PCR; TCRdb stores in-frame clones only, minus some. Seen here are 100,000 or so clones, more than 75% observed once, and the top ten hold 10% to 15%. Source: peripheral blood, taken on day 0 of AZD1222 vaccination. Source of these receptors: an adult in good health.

CDR3 protein: CASSLGARELNQPQHF. The CDR3 region has the DNA TGTGCCAGCAGCTTAGGGGCCAGAGAGCTCAATCAGCCCCAGCATTTT. The genes are TRBV7-3 and TRBJ1-5, with D possibly TRBD1 on 5 matching bases. The CDR3 is made up of 16 amino acids. V was pared by 2 bases and J by 3 bases, with 14 bases between. The germline gives CDR1 SGHTA, CDR2 FQGTGA.

CDR3 in DNA: TGTGCCAGCAGCCTCCCGGGCCCCGGTCGTGATACGCAGTATTTT. It codes for CASSLPGPGRDTQYF. This chain joins TRBV3-1 (or the pseudogene TRBV3-2) and TRBJ2-3; no firm D call. The CDR3 has 15 residues. Germline V gene lookup returns CDR1 LGHDT and CDR2 YNNKEL (reference sequence). V was cut by 4 bases and J by 6 bases, with 17 bases left in between.

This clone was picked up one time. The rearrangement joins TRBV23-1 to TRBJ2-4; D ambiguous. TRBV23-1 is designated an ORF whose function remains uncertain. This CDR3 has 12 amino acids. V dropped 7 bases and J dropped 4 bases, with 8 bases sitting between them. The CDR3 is CASNLVKNIQYF. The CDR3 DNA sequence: TGCGCCAGCAATTTAGTTAAAAACATTCAGTACTTC.

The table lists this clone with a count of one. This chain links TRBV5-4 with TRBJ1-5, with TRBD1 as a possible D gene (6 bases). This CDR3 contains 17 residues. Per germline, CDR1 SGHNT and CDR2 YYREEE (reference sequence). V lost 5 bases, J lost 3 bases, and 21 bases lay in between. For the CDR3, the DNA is TGTGCCAGCAGGGATCGGGACATCGTCCTTTTCAATCAGCCCCAGCATTTT. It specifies CASRDRDIVLFNQPQHF. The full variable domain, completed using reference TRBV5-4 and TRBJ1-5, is ETGVTQSPTHLIKTRGQQVTLRCSSQSGHNTVSWYQQALGQGPQFIFQYYREEENGRGNFPPRFSGLQFPNYSSELNVNALELDDSALYLCASRDRDIVLFNQPQHFGDGTRLSIL.